The clone carrying this T cell receptor beta chain turned up a few times. The PCR had 60 Vbeta and 13 Jbeta primers. Repertoires were generated with immunoSEQ multiplex PCR, while TCRdb's copy carries only in-frame clones and drops some. The sample contains fewer than 110,000 clones, more than 70% of which appear only once. The data originate from a study of cytomegalovirus exposure and HLA in healthy donors. Sample: PBMCs. This TCR was recovered from a man under 40 in good health and CMV-seronegative.

DNA for the CDR3: TGTGCCAGCTCATCCCTCGCGGGGGAAGAGACCCAGTACTTC. Protein product: CASSSLAGEETQYF. The gene calls are TRBV18 and TRBJ2-5; 7 bases are shared with TRBD2. This CDR3 comprises 14 residues. Trimming at V came to 5 bases and at J to 3 bases, leaving 6 bases not matched to a gene. The germline CDR1 and CDR2 sequences are KGHSH and LQKENI.